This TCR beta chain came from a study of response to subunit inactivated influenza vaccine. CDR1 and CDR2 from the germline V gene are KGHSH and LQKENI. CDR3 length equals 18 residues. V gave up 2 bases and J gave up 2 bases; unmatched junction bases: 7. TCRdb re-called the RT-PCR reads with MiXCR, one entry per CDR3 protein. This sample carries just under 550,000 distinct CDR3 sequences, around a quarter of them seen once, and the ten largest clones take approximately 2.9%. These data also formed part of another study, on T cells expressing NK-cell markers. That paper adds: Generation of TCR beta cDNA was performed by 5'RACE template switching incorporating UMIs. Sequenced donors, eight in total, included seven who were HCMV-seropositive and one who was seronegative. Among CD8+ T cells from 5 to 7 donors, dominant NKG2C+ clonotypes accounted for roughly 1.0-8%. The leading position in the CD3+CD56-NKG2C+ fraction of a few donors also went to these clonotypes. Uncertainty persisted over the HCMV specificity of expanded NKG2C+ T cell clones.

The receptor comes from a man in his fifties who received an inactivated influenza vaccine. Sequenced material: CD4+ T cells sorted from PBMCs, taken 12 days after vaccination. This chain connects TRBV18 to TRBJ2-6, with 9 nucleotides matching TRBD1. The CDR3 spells CASSPAGTGYPGANVLTF. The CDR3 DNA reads TGTGCCAGCTCACCAGCGGGGACAGGGTACCCTGGGGCCAACGTCCTGACTTTC.